This T cell receptor beta chain was documented in a study of CD8+CD57+ T cells in acquired aplastic anemia. Trimming removed 1 base from V and 3 bases from J; junction bases left unmatched: 2. The CDR3 totals 15 residues. The germline V gene encodes CDR1 MGHRA and CDR2 YSYEKL. This clonotype turned up a few times. For sequencing, patients were chosen who had shown expansion of CD8+CD57+ cells by flow cytometry. Genomic DNA templated the TCR beta VDJ and CDR3 profiling. From the reads, TCRdb called clonotypes with MiXCR, one entry per CDR3 protein. The data contain hundreds of thousands of distinct CDR3 sequences, about a third of them seen just once; the ten biggest clones take up 0.75% to 0.95%.

The chain couples TRBV4-1 to TRBJ1-5; 8 bases map to TRBD1. The sequencing sample was made of sorted CD4+, CD8+, or CD8+CD57+ T cells (not recorded which) from PBMCs. The sequence derives from a human donor with aplastic anemia. The CDR3 here is CASSQVQGDNQPQHF. DNA of the CDR3: TGCGCCAGCAGCCAAGTACAGGGGGACAATCAGCCCCAGCATTTT.